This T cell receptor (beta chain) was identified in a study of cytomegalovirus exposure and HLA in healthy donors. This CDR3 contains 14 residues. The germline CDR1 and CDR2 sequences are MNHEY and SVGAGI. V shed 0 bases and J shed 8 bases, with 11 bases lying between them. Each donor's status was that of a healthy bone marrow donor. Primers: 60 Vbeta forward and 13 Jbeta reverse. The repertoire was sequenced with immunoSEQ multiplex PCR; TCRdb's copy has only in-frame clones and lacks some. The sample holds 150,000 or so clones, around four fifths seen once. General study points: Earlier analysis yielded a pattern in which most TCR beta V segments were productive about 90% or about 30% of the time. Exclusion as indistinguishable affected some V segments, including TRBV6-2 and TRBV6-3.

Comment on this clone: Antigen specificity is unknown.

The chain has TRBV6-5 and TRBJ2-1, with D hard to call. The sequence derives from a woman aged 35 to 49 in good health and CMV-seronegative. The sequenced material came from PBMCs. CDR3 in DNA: TGTGCCAGCAGTTACTCGATTCGGGTATATGAGCAGTTCTTC. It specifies CASSYSIRVYEQFF.